The clone carrying this T cell receptor beta chain was picked up a small number of times. Its antigen remains unidentified. This record belongs to a study of CD8+ T cells in alopecia areata. General study points: Sharing of TCRs across patients appeared less clear than in mice, possibly for HLA-related reasons. Sequencing of scalp samples also includes resident alphabeta T cells from normal skin.

As part of sample collection, lesional scalp punch biopsies and peripheral blood were taken from alopecia areata patients. Investigators isolated RNA and reverse transcribed it into cDNA to act as the sequencing template. This table comes from immunoSEQ multiplex PCR, and its TCRdb copy is limited to in-frame clones, with some not included. The sample yields 60,000 to 70,000 clones, 45% to 55% seen once. The CDR3 loop spans 14 amino acids. Germline V gives CDR1 SGHTA, CDR2 FQGNSA. With 6 bases removed from V and 6 bases from J, the gap between germline ends came to 15 bases. The sequenced sample was CD8+ T cells sorted from blood, obtained at week 0. The origin of this receptor is a human donor with alopecia areata. This chain uses TRBV7-2 with TRBJ2-1, with a possible D match to TRBD2 (5 bases). CDR3 sequence: CASSYTREGNEQFF. The CDR3 nucleotides are TGTGCCAGCAGTTACACACGGGAAGGCAATGAGCAGTTCTTC.